This TCR beta chain was found in a study of T cell responses to AZD1222 COVID-19 vaccine. Study results and caveats: Baseline seropositivity occurred in only six AZD1222 recipients.

This CDR3 has 12 residues. Looked up from germline, CDR1 is SGDLS and CDR2 is YYNGEE. The protocol was immunoSEQ multiplex PCR, while the TCRdb copy is restricted to in-frame clones and leaves out a portion. The data contain fewer than 130,000 clones, roughly 92% of them singletons. Remarks on this clone: Its antigen is not identified. One end of the junction fails to match germline, which may point to a read error.

This sequence was found in an adult in good health. V and J are TRBV9 and TRBJ2-1; 8 bases line up with TRBD2. The material sequenced was peripheral blood, taken on day 0 of AZD1222 vaccination. This CDR3 is CASSPAGGELFF. CDR3 DNA sequence: TGTGCCAGCAGCCCCGCCGGGGGGGAGCTGTTCTTC. Based on the CDR3 plus reference TRBV9 and TRBJ2-1, the full variable domain is DSGVTQTPKHLITATGQRVTLRCSPRSGDLSVYWYQQSLDQGLQFLIQYYNGEERAKGNILERFSAQQFPDLHSELNLSSLELGDSALYFCASSPAGGELFFGPGTRLTVL.